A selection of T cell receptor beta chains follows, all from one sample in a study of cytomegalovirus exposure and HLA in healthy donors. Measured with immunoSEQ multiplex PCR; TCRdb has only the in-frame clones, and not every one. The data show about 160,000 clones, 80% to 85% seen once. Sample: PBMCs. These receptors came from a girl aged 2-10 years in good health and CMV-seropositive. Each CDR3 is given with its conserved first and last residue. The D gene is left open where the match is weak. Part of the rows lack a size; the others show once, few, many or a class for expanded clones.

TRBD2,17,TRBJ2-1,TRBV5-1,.,TGCGCCAGCAGCTTTCTCCCGGCGGGAGGGTCCTACAATGAGCAGTTCTTC,CASSFLPAGGSYNEQFF
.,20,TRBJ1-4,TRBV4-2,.,TGTGCCAGCAGCCAACTTCCGGGGGGGGGCGACGGGGCAACTAATGAAAAACTGTTTTTT,CASSQLPGGGDGATNEKLFF
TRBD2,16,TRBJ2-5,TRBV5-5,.,TGTGCCAGCAGCTGGGAGACTAGCGGAGCACAAGAGACCCAGTACTTC,CASSWETSGAQETQYF
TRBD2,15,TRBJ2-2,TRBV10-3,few,TGTGCCATCAGTGAGTCGGGTAGCGGGACCGGGGAGCTGTTTTTT,CAISESGSGTGELFF
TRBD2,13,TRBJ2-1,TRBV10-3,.,TGTGCCACCGCTACGACTAGCTTATATGAGCAGTTCTTC,CATATTSLYEQFF
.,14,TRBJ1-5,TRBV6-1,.,TGTGCCAGCAGTGAGGGGAGTGAAAATCAGCCCCAGCATTTT,CASSEGSENQPQHF
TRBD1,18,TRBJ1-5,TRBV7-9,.,TGTGCCAGCAGCTTAGACTACCGGACAGGGGAATCTTTTCAGCCCCAGCATTTT,CASSLDYRTGESFQPQHF
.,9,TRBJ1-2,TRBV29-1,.,TGCAGCTCCCCCGGGGGCTACACCTTC,CSSPGGYTF
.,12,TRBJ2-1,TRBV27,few,TGTGCCAGCAGTTTATACGGCCAGGGCATCATCTTC,CASSLYGQGIIF
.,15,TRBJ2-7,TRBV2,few,TGTGCCAGCACCCCCTTTAAGGACAGAACCTACGAGCAGTACTTC,CASTPFKDRTYEQYF
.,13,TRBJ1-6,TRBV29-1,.,TGCAGCGCCGGGACACAGAATAATTCACCCCTCCACTTT,CSAGTQNNSPLHF
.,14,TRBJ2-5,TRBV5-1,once,TGCGCCAGCAGCTTGTCGGGAGACGAAGAGACCCAGTACTTC,CASSLSGDEETQYF
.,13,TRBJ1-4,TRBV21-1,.,TGTGCCAGCACCCAGTGGGGCCGTGAAAAACTGTTTTTT,CASTQWGREKLFF
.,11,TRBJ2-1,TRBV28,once,TGTGCCATCGCGGGTTACAATGAGCAGTTCTTC,CAIAGYNEQFF
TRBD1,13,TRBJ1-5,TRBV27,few,TGTGCCAGCAGTTTCGACAGGGACCAGCCCCAGCATTTT,CASSFDRDQPQHF
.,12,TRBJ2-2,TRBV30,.,TGTGCCTGGAGCCTCAGGGCCGGGGAGCTGTTTTTT,CAWSLRAGELFF
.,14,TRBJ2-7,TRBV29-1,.,TGCAGCGTACTAGCCGGGACAGCGAACTACGAGCAGTACTTC,CSVLAGTANYEQYF
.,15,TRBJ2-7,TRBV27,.,TGTGCCAGCAGTGTCAACGGACTGGTTGGCTACGAGCAGTACTTC,CASSVNGLVGYEQYF
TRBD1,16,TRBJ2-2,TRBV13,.,TGTGCCAGCAGCCGAAACAGGGGTGAGAACACCGGGGAGCTGTTTTTT,CASSRNRGENTGELFF
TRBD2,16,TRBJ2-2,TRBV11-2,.,TGTGCCAGCAGCTTATGGGCTAGCGGGAGAACCGGGGAGCTGTTTTTT,CASSLWASGRTGELFF
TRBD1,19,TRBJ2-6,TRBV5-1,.,TGCGCCAGCAGCCTGGAGGACAGGGGTATTGGCTCTGGGGCCAACGTCCTGACTTTC,CASSLEDRGIGSGANVLTF
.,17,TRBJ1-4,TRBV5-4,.,TGTGCCAGCAGCTTGGCCGGGGGGGCAGGACATAATGAAAAACTGTTTTTT,CASSLAGGAGHNEKLFF
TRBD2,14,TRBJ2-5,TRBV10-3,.,TGTGCCATCAGTGGACTAGCGGCACAAGAGACCCAGTACTTC,CAISGLAAQETQYF
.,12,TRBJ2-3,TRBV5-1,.,TGCGCCAGCAGCTTAGGAGGGGATACGCAGTATTTT,CASSLGGDTQYF
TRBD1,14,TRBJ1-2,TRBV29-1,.,TGCAGCGTTGATATCAGGACAGGAATTTATGGCTACACCTTC,CSVDIRTGIYGYTF
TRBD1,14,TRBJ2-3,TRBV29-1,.,TGCAGCGTCCGGGACCAGGGGGTTGAAGATACGCAGTATTTT,CSVRDQGVEDTQYF
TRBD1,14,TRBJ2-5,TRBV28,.,TGTGCCAGCAGTGACAGGGGGCCAGGGGAGACCCAGTACTTC,CASSDRGPGETQYF
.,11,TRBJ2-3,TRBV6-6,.,TGTGCCAGCAGTTATAGAGATACGCAGTATTTT,CASSYRDTQYF
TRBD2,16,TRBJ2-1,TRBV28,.,TGTGCCAGCAGTTTTTACCAGGGTGGGGGCGGGAGGGCCCCGTTCTTC,CASSFYQGGGGRAPFF
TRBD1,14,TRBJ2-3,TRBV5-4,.,TGTGCCAGCAGCTTGGTACAGGGGATGGATACGCAGTATTTT,CASSLVQGMDTQYF
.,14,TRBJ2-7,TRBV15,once,TGTGCCACCAGCAGAGGCGGGTCCTCCTACGAGCAGTACTTC,CATSRGGSSYEQYF
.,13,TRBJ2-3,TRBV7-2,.,TGTGCCAGCAGAGTTGGGCCCCCAGATACGCAGTATTTT,CASRVGPPDTQYF
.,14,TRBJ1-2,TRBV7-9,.,TGTGCCAGCAGCTTTCAGGGATTAGGTGATGGCTACACCTTC,CASSFQGLGDGYTF
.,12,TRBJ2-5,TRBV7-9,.,TGTGCCAGCAGCTTAACGCGAGAGACCCAGTACTTC,CASSLTRETQYF
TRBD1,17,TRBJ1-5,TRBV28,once,TGTGCCAGCACAGGGACAGAAGGCCGTTATAGCAATCAGCCCCAGCATTTT,CASTGTEGRYSNQPQHF
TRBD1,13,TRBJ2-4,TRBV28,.,TGTGCCAGCAGTCCCGGGACAGGGTACATTCAGTACTTC,CASSPGTGYIQYF
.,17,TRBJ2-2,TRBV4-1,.,TGCGCCAGCAGCCAACGACTGGCGGGATTAAGTACCGGGGAGCTGTTTTTT,CASSQRLAGLSTGELFF
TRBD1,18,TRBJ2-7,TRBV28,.,TGTGCCAGCAGTTTAGATCGGGACAGGGTTTTGGGCTCCTACGAGCAGTACTTC,CASSLDRDRVLGSYEQYF
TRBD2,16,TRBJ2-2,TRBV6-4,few,TGTGCCAGCAGTGACACACTAGCGAGGGACACCGGGGAGCTGTTTTTT,CASSDTLARDTGELFF
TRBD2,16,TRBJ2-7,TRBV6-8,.,TGTGCCAGCAGTTATTATAGCGGGAGTTCCGACTACGAGCAGTACTTC,CASSYYSGSSDYEQYF
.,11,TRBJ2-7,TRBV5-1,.,TGCGCCAGCAGCCCCTCCTACGAGCAGTACTTC,CASSPSYEQYF
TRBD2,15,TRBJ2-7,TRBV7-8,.,TGTGCCAGCAGCACAACAGCGGGGGGAACTTACGAGCAGTACTTC,CASSTTAGGTYEQYF
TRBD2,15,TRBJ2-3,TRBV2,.,TGTGCCAGCAGGGGGACTAGCGGGGGAACAGATACGCAGTATTTT,CASRGTSGGTDTQYF
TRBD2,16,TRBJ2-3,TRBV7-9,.,TGTGCCAGCAGCATACCCGGGACTAGCGGGACAGATACGCAGTATTTT,CASSIPGTSGTDTQYF
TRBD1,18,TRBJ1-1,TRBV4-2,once,TGTGCCAGCAGCCAAAAGGGGGGACAGGGGGCCAGGGGCGCTGAAGCTTTCTTT,CASSQKGGQGARGAEAFF
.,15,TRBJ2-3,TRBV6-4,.,TGTGCCAGCAGTGACGGACTAACTAGCACAGATACGCAGTATTTT,CASSDGLTSTDTQYF
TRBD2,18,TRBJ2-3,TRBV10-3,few,TGTGCCATCCGCGGGACTAGCGGGGGGCGTGCTAGCACAGATACGCAGTATTTT,CAIRGTSGGRASTDTQYF
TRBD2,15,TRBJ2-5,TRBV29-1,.,TGCAGCGTTGAAGGGGCTAGCGGGAGGCAAGAGACCCAGTACTTC,CSVEGASGRQETQYF
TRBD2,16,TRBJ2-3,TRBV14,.,TGTGCCAGCAGCCAAGGGGGCGGGAGGGCCACGGATACGCAGTATTTT,CASSQGGGRATDTQYF
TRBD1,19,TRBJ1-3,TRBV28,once,TGTGCCAGCAGTTTGAGACCGGACAGGGTAGAAGAGAGTGGAAACACCATATATTTT,CASSLRPDRVEESGNTIYF
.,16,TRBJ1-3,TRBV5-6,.,TGTGCCAGCAGCCCGGTACGACAGGACTCTGGAAACACCATATATTTT,CASSPVRQDSGNTIYF
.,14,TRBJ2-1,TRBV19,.,TGTGCCAGTAGTATCTGGCAGGGGGGCGATGAGCAGTTCTTC,CASSIWQGGDEQFF
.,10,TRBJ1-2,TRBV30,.,TGTGCCTGGACGGGTCCAGGCTACACCTTC,CAWTGPGYTF
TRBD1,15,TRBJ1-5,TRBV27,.,TGTGCCACCCGATTGGACAGGGGGCAAGGACAGCCCCAGCATTTT,CATRLDRGQGQPQHF
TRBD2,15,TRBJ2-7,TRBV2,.,TGTGCCAGCAGTCGGGCGGGGGGGGGCTCCTACGAGCAGTACTTC,CASSRAGGGSYEQYF
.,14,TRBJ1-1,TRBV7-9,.,TGTGCCAGCAGACTGTCTGGGGCGGGGACTGAAGCTTTCTTT,CASRLSGAGTEAFF
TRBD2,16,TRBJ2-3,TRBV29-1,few,TGCAGCTCTGGGGAGGGCCAAGGAAAGATCACAGATACGCAGTATTTT,CSSGEGQGKITDTQYF
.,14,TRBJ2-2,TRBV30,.,TGTGCCTGGAGCAGACAGCGTCACACCGGGGAGCTGTTTTTT,CAWSRQRHTGELFF
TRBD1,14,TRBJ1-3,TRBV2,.,TGTGCCAGCAGGCCAGGGGGCTTAGGAAACACCATATATTTT,CASRPGGLGNTIYF